The present entry profiles one T cell receptor (beta chain) with its context. Its antigen is unidentified. The method was immunoSEQ multiplex PCR; TCRdb's version includes in-frame clones alone and lacks a portion of them. The sample consists of 40,000 to 55,000 clones, around 82% of them appearing once. This specimen belongs to a study of T cells in localized non-small cell lung cancer. Broader study findings: Overall survival was longer when the density of T cells in the blood was higher. Compared with tumor, uninvolved adjacent lung displayed greater T cell clonality, ranking highest overall. Adjacent lung exhibited a median of about 50 among the 100 most abundant tumor clones.

CDR1 and CDR2 (germline): KGHSH, LQKENI. The CDR3 sequence is 14 residues long. Trimming removed 0 bases at V and 2 bases at J, with 8 bases between. This sequence was found in a woman aged 35-75 years with stage II lung adenocarcinoma. The sequencing here drew on PBMCs, taken before any cancer treatment. The gene calls are TRBV18 and TRBJ2-7; D is unclear. The CDR3 nucleotides are TGTGCCAGCTCACCACCCTCCCAGACCTACGAGCAGTACTTC. Translated, it gives CASSPPSQTYEQYF.